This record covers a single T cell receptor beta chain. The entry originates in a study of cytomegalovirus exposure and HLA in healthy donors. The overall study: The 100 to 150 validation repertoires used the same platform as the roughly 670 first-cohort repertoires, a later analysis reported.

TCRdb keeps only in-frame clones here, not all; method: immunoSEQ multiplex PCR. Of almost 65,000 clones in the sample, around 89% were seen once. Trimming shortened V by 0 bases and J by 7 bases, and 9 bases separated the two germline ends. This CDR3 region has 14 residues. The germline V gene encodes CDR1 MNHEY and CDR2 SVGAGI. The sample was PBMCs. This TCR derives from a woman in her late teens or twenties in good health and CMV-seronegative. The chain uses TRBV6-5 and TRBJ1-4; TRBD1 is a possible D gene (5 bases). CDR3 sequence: CASSYSPGVEKLFF. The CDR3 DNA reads TGTGCCAGCAGTTACTCCCCGGGGGTTGAAAAACTGTTTTTT.